The clone carrying this TCR beta chain came up many times. The length of the CDR3 is 14 residues. The V end was cut by 4 bases, the J end by 7 bases, with 16 bases between. This record comes from a study of T-cell reconstitution after alpha-beta-depleted transplantation in children. The authors prepared the TCRbeta library with unique molecular identifiers. TCRdb passed the PCR reads through MiXCR, listing each CDR3 protein once. The sample yields about 350,000 distinct CDR3 sequences, about 14% seen once. The chain is built from TRBV12-3 or TRBV12-4 and TRBJ2-5; D is possibly TRBD1 (6 bases). The TCR was taken from a human donor who donated a stem cell graft to a child with Fanconi anemia. The starting material was PBMCs, obtained from the stem cell graft. CDR3 nucleotides: TGTGCCAGCAGTTCGACAGGTACACCAGGGACCCAGTACTTC. It yields the protein CASSSTGTPGTQYF.